This record concerns one T cell receptor beta chain sequence. The data originate from a study of blood T cell repertoires in COVID-19. Study-wide context: Donors in the United States, Italy and Spain gave samples during acute or convalescent COVID-19.

Cohort 3 donors were reported recovered after two negative PCRs, clearance, or symptom resolution. Trimming cost V 0 bases and J 8 bases; bases outside gene matches: 16. Germline-derived CDR1 and CDR2 are LGHDT and YNNKEL (reference sequence). This CDR3 is 18 amino acids long. Profiled with immunoSEQ multiplex PCR; TCRdb holds only in-frame clones, not every one. The table lists 360,000 or so clones, 83% of them singletons. The source material was PBMCs or T cells enriched from blood (not recorded which). The V call is TRBV3-1 (or the pseudogene TRBV3-2), the J call TRBJ1-2, with 9 bases matching TRBD1. This receptor was taken from a woman aged 45-65 years who had recovered from COVID-19. DNA for the CDR3: TGTGCCAGCAGCCAAGATCGGGGGACAGGGTTTGTCATGGAGGGCTACACCTTC. It specifies CASSQDRGTGFVMEGYTF.